This TCR beta chain was recovered during a study of blood T cell repertoires in COVID-19. Study summary: Researchers got acute and convalescent COVID-19 samples from the United States, Italy and Spain. The cDNA or gDNA used as material had been derived from T cells, B-cell-depleted T cells, or PBMCs.

CDR3 length: 14 amino acids. V was trimmed by 6 bases and J by 4 bases, leaving 12 bases between them. The germline gives CDR1 MDHEN, CDR2 SYDVKM. Authors' data handling: Reference gene primer amplification gave nucleated cell count estimates. TCRdb's copy holds only in-frame clones and misses some; the assay was immunoSEQ multiplex PCR. That table gives V, J and clone size, and the DNA gave D and trimming. This sample has some 170,000 clones, with 82% found just once. The chain joins TRBV28 to TRBJ1-4; tentative D call: TRBD1 (6 bases). The sample was peripheral blood. This receptor was taken from an older woman with acute or convalescent COVID-19. CDR3 sequence: CASRNPGVNEKLFF. CDR3 sequence (DNA): TGTGCCAGCAGAAACCCAGGGGTTAATGAAAAACTGTTTTTT.